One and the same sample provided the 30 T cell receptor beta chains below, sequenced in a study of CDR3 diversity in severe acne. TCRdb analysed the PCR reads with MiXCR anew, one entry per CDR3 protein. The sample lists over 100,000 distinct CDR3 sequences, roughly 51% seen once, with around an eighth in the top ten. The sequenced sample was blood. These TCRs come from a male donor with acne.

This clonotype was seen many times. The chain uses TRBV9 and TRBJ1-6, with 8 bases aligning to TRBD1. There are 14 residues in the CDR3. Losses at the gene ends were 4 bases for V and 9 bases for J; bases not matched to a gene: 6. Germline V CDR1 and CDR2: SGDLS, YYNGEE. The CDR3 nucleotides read TGTGCCAGCAGCCCCGACAGGGGAGTTTCACCCCTCCACTTT. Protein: CASSPDRGVSPLHF.

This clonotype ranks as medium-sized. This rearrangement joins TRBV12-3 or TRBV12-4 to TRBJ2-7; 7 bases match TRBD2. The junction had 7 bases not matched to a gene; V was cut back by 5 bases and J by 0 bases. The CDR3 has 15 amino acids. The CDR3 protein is CASSGSGVSSYEQYF. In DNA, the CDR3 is TGTGCCAGCAGTGGGAGCGGGGTAAGCTCCTACGAGCAGTACTTC.

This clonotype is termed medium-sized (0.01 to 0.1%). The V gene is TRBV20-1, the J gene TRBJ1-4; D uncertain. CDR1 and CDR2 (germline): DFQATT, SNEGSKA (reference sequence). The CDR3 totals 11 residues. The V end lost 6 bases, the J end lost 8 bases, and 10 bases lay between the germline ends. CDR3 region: CSAGVGEKLFF. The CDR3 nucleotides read TGCAGTGCCGGAGTTGGGGAAAAACTGTTTTTT.

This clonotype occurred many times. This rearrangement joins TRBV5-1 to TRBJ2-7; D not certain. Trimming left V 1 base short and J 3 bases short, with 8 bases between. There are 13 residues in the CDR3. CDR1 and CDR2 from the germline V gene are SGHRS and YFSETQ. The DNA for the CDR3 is TGCGCCAGCAGCTTGACACAGAGCTACGAGCAGTACTTC. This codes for CASSLTQSYEQYF.

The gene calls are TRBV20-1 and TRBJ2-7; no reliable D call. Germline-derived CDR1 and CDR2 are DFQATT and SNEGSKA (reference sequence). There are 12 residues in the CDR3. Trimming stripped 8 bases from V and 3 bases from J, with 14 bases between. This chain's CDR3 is CSLRPKNYEQYF. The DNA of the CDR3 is TGCAGTTTAAGACCGAAAAACTACGAGCAGTACTTC.

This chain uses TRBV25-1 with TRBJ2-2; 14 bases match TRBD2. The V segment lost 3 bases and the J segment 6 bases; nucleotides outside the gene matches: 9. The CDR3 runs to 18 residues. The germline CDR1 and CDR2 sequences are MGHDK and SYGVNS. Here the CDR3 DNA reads TGTGCCAGCAGTGAGGAGGGACTAGCGGGAGAATTGGCCGGGGAGCTGTTTTTT. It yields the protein CASSEEGLAGELAGELFF.

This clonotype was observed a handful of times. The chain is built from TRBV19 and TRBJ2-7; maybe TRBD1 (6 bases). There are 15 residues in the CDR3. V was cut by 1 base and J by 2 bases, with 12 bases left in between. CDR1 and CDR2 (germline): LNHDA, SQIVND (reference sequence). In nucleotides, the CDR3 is TGTGCCAGTAGTATAGCGGCAGGGGCCCCCTACGAGCAGTACTTC. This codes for CASSIAAGAPYEQYF.

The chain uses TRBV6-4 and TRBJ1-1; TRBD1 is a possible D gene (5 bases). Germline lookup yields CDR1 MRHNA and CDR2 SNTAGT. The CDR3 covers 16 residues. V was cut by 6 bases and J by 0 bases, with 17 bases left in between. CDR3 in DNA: TGTGCCAGCAGGGAGAGCGACAGAGCCATGAACACTGAAGCTTTCTTT. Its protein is CASRESDRAMNTEAFF.

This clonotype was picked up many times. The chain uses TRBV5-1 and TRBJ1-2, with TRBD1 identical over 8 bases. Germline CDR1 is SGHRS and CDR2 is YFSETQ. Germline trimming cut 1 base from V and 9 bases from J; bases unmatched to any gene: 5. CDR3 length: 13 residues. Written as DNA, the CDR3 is TGCGCCAGCAGCTTGAGGCAGGGGGCAAGCTACACCTTC. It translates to CASSLRQGASYTF. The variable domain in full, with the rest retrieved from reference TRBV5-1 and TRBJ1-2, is KAGVTQTPRYLIKTRGQQVTLSCSPISGHRSVSWYQQTPGQGLQFLFEYFSETQRNKGNFPGRFSGRQFSNSRSEMNVSTLELGDSALYLCASSLRQGASYTFGSGTRLTVV.

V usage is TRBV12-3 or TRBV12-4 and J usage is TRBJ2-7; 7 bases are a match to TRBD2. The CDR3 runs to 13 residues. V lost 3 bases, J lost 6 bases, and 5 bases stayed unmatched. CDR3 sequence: CASSLVGGAEQYF. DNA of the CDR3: TGTGCCAGCAGTTTGGTGGGAGGGGCCGAGCAGTACTTC.

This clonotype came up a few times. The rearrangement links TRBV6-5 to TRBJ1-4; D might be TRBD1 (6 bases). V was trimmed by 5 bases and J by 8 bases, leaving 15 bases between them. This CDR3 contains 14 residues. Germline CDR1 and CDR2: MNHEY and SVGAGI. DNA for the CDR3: TGTGCCAGCAGTCCGGCAGGGGATCGCGAAAAACTGTTTTTT. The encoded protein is CASSPAGDREKLFF.

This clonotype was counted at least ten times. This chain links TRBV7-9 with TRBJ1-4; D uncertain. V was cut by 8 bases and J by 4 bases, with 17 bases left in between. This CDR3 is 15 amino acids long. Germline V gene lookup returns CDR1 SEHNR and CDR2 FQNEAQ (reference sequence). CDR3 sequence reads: CASRALSSDNEKLFF. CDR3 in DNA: TGTGCCAGCCGGGCCCTATCATCCGATAATGAAAAACTGTTTTTT.

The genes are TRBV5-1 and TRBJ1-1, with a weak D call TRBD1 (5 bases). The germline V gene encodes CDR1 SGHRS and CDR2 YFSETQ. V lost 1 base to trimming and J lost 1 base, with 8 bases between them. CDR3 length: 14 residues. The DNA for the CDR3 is TGCGCCAGCAGCTTGATGACAGCGAACACTGAAGCTTTCTTT. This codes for CASSLMTANTEAFF.

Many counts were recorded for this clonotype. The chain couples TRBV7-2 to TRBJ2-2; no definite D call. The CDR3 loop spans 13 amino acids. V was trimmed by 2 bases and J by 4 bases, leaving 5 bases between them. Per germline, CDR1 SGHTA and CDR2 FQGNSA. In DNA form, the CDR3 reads TGTGCCAGCAGCTTAAGGGCCACCGGGGAGCTGTTTTTT. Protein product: CASSLRATGELFF.

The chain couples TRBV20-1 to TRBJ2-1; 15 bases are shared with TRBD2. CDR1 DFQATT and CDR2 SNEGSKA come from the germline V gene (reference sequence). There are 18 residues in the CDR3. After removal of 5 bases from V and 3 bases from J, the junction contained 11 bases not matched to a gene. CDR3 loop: CSAGERTSGRAVYNEQFF. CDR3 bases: TGCAGTGCTGGCGAGAGGACTAGCGGGAGGGCGGTCTACAATGAGCAGTTCTTC.

Here the CDR3 reads CASSLWQFAYNEQFF. The DNA of the CDR3 is TGTGCCAGCAGCTTGTGGCAGTTCGCCTACAATGAGCAGTTCTTC. V is TRBV5-6 and J is TRBJ2-1; D not certain. Looked up from germline, CDR1 is SGHDT and CDR2 is YYEEEE. The CDR3 length is 15 residues. Trimming stripped 1 base from V and 2 bases from J, with 10 bases between.

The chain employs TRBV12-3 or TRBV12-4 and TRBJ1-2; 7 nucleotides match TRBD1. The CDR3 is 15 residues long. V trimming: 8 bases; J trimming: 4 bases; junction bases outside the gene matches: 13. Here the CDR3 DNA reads TGTGCCAGCGACGACTCGGGACAGCGACCCTATGGCTACACCTTC. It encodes CASDDSGQRPYGYTF.

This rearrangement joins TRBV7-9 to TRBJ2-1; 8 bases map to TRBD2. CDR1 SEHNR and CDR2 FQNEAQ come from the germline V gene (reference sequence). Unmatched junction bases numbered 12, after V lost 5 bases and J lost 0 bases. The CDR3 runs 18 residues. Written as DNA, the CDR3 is TGTGCCAGCAGCCCTAGCGGGCTAACGATCAGCTCCTACAATGAGCAGTTCTTC. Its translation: CASSPSGLTISSYNEQFF.

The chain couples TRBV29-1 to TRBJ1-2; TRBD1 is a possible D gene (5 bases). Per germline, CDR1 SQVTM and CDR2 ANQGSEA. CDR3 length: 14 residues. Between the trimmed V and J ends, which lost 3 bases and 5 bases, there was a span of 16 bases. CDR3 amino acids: CSVERDGIEYGYTF. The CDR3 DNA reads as TGCAGCGTTGAGAGGGACGGGATTGAGTATGGCTACACCTTC.

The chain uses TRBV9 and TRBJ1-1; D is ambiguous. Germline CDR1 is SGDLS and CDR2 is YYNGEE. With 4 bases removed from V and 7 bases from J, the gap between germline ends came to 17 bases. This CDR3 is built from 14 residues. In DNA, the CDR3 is TGTGCCAGCAGCCAGTACGTTAGCGGGAATGAAGCTTTCTTT. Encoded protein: CASSQYVSGNEAFF.

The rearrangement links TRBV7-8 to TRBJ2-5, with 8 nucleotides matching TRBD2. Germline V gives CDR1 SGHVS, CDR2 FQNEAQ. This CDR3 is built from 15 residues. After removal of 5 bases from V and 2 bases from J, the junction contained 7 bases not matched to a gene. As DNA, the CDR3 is TGTGCCAGCAGCGCGCCTGCGGGGGGACAAGAGACCCAGTACTTC. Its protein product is CASSAPAGGQETQYF.

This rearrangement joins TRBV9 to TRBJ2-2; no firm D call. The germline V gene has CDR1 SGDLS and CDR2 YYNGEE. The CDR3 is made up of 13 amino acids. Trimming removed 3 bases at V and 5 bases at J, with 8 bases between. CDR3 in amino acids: CASSATSTGELFF. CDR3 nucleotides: TGTGCCAGCAGCGCCACTTCGACCGGGGAGCTGTTTTTT.

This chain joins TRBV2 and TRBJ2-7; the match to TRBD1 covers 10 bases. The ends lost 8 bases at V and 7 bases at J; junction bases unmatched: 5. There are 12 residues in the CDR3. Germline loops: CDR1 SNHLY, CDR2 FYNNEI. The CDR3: CASQDRGEEQYF. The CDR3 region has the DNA TGTGCCAGCCAGGACAGGGGGGAGGAGCAGTACTTC.

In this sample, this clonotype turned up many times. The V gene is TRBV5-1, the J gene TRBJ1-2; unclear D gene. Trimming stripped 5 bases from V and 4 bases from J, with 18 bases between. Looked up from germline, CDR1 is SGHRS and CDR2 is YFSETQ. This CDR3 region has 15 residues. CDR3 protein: CASSPGEGEAYGYTF. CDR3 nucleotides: TGCGCCAGCAGTCCCGGGGAGGGAGAGGCCTATGGCTACACCTTC.

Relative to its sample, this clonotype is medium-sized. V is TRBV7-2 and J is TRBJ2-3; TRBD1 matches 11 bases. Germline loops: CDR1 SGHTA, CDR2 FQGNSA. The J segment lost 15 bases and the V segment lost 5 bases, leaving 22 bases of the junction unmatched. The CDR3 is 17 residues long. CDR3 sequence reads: CASSRRALTQRTGGGYF. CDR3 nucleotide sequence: TGTGCCAGCAGCCGGAGAGCTTTGACCCAACGGACAGGGGGCGGTTATTTT. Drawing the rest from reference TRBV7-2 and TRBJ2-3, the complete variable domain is GAGVSQSPSNKVTEKGKDVELRCDPISGHTALYWYRQSLGQGLEFLIYFQGNSAPDKSGLPSDRFSAERTGGSVSTLTIQRTQQEDSAVYLCASSRRALTQRTGGGYFGPGTRLTVL.

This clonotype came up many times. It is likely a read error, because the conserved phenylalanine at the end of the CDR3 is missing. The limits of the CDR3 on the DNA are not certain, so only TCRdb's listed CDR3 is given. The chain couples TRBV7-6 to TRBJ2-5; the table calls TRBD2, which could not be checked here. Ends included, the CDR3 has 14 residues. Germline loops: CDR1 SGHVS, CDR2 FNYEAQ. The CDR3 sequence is CASSSGTTDYTFGS.

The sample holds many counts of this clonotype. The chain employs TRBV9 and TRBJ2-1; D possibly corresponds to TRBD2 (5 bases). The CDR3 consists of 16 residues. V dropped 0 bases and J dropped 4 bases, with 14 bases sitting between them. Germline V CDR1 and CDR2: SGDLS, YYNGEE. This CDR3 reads CASSVVERPLYNEQFF. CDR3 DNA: TGTGCCAGCAGCGTAGTTGAGCGGCCCCTATACAATGAGCAGTTCTTC.

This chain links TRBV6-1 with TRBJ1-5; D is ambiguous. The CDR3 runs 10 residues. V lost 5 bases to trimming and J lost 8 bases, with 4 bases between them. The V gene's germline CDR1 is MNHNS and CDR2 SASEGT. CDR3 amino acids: CASSPEPQHF. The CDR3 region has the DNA TGTGCCAGCAGTCCAGAGCCCCAGCATTTT.

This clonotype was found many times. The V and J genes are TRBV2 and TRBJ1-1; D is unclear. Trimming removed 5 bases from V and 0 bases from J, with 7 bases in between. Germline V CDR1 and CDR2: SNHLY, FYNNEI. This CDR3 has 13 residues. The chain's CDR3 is CASSSLMNTEAFF. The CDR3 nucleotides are TGTGCCAGCAGTAGTTTGATGAACACTGAAGCTTTCTTT. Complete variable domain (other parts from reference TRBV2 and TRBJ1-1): EPEVTQTPSHQVTQMGQEVILRCVPISNHLYFYWYRQILGQKVEFLVSFYNNEISEKSEIFDDQFSVERPDGSNFTLKIRSTKLEDSAMYFCASSSLMNTEAFFGQGTRLTVV.

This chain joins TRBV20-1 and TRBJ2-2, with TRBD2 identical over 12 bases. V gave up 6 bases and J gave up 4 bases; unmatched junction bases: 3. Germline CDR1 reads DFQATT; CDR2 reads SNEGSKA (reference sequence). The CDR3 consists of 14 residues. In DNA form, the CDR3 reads TGCAGTGCCCCTAGCGGGAGGGCCACCGGGGAGCTGTTTTTT. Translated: CSAPSGRATGELFF.